Many counts were recorded for the clone carrying this TCR beta chain. Its antigen is not identified. These data originate in a study of brain T cells in children with intractable seizures. Time point here: blood from clinic visit 5 months post-surgery; TSC patient then seizure free. Sequencing was limited to surgery cases with top T cell transcript signatures in brain tissue. Trimming cost V 5 bases and J 1 base, with 15 bases left between them. Per germline, CDR1 SEHNR and CDR2 FQNEAQ (reference sequence). The CDR3 is made up of 15 amino acids. Only in-frame clones appear in the TCRdb table, and some are missing; sequencing was by immunoSEQ multiplex PCR. The sample holds hundreds of thousands of clones, 93% seen once. Study observations and caveats: HCMV serostatus was not known, and viral specificity came from CDR3 similarity only. Clones missing pre-surgery may reflect undersampling of that blood sample.

The clonotype comes from a boy under two years old with tuberous sclerosis and intractable seizures. The V and J genes are TRBV7-9 and TRBJ2-7, with D possibly matching TRBD1 (6 bases). This sample comprised peripheral blood, obtained roughly 5 months after surgery. The CDR3 coding sequence is TGTGCCAGCAGCGCTCAACAGGGTTTATCCTACGAGCAGTACTTC. Amino acid sequence: CASSAQQGLSYEQYF.